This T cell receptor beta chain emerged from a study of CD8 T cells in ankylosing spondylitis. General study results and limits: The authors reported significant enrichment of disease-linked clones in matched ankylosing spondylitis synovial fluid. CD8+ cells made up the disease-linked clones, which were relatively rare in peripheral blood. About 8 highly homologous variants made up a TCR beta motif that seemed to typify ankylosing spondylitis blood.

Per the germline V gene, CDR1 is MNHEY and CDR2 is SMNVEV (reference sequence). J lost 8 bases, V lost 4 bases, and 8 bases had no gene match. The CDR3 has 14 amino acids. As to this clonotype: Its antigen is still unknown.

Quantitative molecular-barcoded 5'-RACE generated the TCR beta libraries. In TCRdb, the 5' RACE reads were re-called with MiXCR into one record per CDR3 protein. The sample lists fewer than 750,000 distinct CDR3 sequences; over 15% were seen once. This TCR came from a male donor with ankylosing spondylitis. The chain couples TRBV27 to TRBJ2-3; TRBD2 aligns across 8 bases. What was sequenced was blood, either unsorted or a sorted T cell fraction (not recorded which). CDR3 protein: CASSWSAGVGTQYF. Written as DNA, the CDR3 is TGTGCCAGCAGTTGGTCAGCGGGAGTAGGTACGCAGTATTTT.